Each of the 21 T cell receptor beta chains below was sequenced from the same sample in a study of T cells of healthy individuals. Each CDR3 protein is one row after TCRdb ran MiXCR on the 5' RACE reads. The sample consists of 53,000 or so distinct CDR3 sequences, roughly 14% of them appearing once. The origin of the receptors is a human donor in good health.

The chain links TRBV12-5 to TRBJ2-2; D unresolved. The CDR3 is made up of 14 amino acids. Trimming took 7 bases from V and 3 from J, leaving 12 bases between them. Germline CDR1 is LGHNT and CDR2 is FRNRAP. The CDR3 loop is CASAQTSYTGELFF. For the CDR3, the DNA is TGTGCTAGTGCCCAGACGTCGTACACCGGGGAGCTGTTTTTT.

This clonotype was counted many times. This chain links TRBV2 with TRBJ2-2, with TRBD1 as a possible D gene (6 bases). Germline V gives CDR1 SNHLY, CDR2 FYNNEI. This CDR3 region has 15 residues. Trimming stripped 6 bases from V and 6 bases from J, with 17 bases between. The CDR3, as DNA: TGTGCCAGCAGGGAATTACAGGGTGGCGCCGGGGAGCTGTTTTTT. Amino acid sequence: CASRELQGGAGELFF.

This chain links TRBV6-2 or TRBV6-3 with TRBJ2-1; D is unclear. V lost 0 bases and J 10 bases, leaving 7 bases between the germline ends. Germline V CDR1 and CDR2: MNHEY, SVGEGT. The CDR3 consists of 12 residues. This CDR3 is CASSYSPYEQFF. DNA for the CDR3: TGTGCCAGCAGTTACTCGCCCTACGAGCAGTTCTTC.

The genes are TRBV12-3 or TRBV12-4 and TRBJ2-3; 12 bases are shared with TRBD2. Losses at the gene ends were 5 bases for V and 6 bases for J; bases not matched to a gene: 9. The CDR3 has 16 amino acids. Here the CDR3 reads CASSLKTSGRGDTQYF. As DNA, the CDR3 is TGTGCCAGCAGTCTAAAGACTAGCGGGAGAGGGGATACGCAGTATTTT.

At least ten counts were recorded for this clonotype. V is TRBV7-9 and J is TRBJ2-4, with 8 bases lining up with TRBD1. Looked up from germline, CDR1 is SEHNR and CDR2 is FQNEAQ (reference sequence). The CDR3 is made up of 16 amino acids. After removal of 5 bases from V and 0 bases from J, the junction contained 6 bases not matched to a gene. This CDR3 reads CASSPTRGLAKNIQYF. CDR3 in DNA: TGTGCCAGCAGCCCAACCAGGGGGCTAGCCAAAAACATTCAGTACTTC.

The V and J genes are TRBV3-1 and TRBJ2-7; 8 bases match TRBD2. V lost 4 bases to trimming and J lost 3 bases; unmatched junction nucleotides: 8. Germline lookup yields CDR1 LGHDT and CDR2 YNNKEL (reference sequence). This CDR3 is 15 amino acids long. CDR3 coding DNA: TGTGCCAGCAGCCCCGGGAGGGGGGCGGTCTACGAGCAGTACTTC. Protein: CASSPGRGAVYEQYF.

The gene calls are TRBV20-1 and TRBJ2-1; TRBD2 aligns across 7 bases. Germline assignment: CDR1 DFQATT and CDR2 SNEGSKA (reference sequence). The CDR3 runs to 14 residues. V dropped 3 bases and J dropped 4; count of bases not matched to a gene: 6. The CDR3 region is CSASLLADYNEQFF. CDR3 coding DNA: TGCAGTGCTAGTCTCCTAGCGGATTACAATGAGCAGTTCTTC.

This clonotype was seen ten or more times. V usage is TRBV27 and J usage is TRBJ1-2; TRBD1 matches at 10 bases. Germline CDR1 and CDR2: MNHEY and SMNVEV (reference sequence). V shed 9 bases and J 6 bases; nucleotides not matched to a gene: 10. The CDR3 runs to 14 residues. DNA for the CDR3: TGTGCCAGTGGGACAGGGGTTCTCATAGATGGCTACACCTTC. Translated: CASGTGVLIDGYTF.

A remark on this clonotype: Since a much larger clone is just one base distant, this may be a read error. The chain employs TRBV18 and TRBJ2-3; D may be TRBD1 (5 bases). Judging by the DNA end, TRBJ1-5 fits better; the J call may be wrong. Germline CDR1 and CDR2: KGHSH and LQKENI. CDR3 length: 17 amino acids. CDR3 in DNA: TGTGCCAGCTCACCAGAGGGACTGTATGCTAGCACAGATACGCAGCATTTT. Translation gives CASSPEGLYASTDTQHF.

The chain has TRBV25-1 and TRBJ2-1, with TRBD2 matching over 9 bases. The CDR3 contains 17 residues. Germline V lookup: CDR1 MGHDK, CDR2 SYGVNS. Unmatched junction bases numbered 12, after V lost 0 bases and J lost 9 bases. CDR3 in DNA: TGTGCCAGCAGTGAATATACTAGCGGGCCGGAGGTGGGTGAGCAGTTCTTC. Its protein product is CASSEYTSGPEVGEQFF.

The V call is TRBV7-3, the J call TRBJ2-5; D is ambiguous. This CDR3 is built from 13 residues. V was cut by 5 bases and J by 5 bases, with 12 bases left in between. CDR1 is SGHTA and CDR2 is FQGTGA in the germline V gene. CDR3 sequence: CASSTTVWETQYF. In DNA, the CDR3 is TGTGCCAGCAGCACTACAGTTTGGGAGACCCAGTACTTC.

This clonotype was detected a few times. This chain uses TRBV7-8 with TRBJ2-7; the D is unclear. V lost 6 bases and J 5 bases, leaving 11 bases between the germline ends. Per the germline V gene, CDR1 is SGHVS and CDR2 is FQNEAQ. This CDR3 has 12 amino acids. This CDR3 is CASRESVHEQYF. CDR3 nucleotides: TGTGCCAGCAGAGAAAGCGTCCACGAGCAGTACTTC.

This clonotype was detected ten times or more. The rearrangement joins TRBV5-1 to TRBJ2-5; maybe TRBD2 (6 bases). Germline V gene lookup returns CDR1 SGHRS and CDR2 YFSETQ. The CDR3 runs 11 residues. The V end was cut by 6 bases, the J end by 4 bases, with 7 bases between. This CDR3 is CASMEGETQYF. CDR3 nucleotide sequence: TGCGCCAGCATGGAGGGAGAGACCCAGTACTTC. Looking up the rest from reference TRBV5-1 and TRBJ2-5 gives the full variable domain: KAGVTQTPRYLIKTRGQQVTLSCSPISGHRSVSWYQQTPGQGLQFLFEYFSETQRNKGNFPGRFSGRQFSNSRSEMNVSTLELGDSALYLCASMEGETQYFGPGTRLLVL.

In this sample, this clonotype turned up many times. The rearrangement uses TRBV7-2 and TRBJ2-1, with D tentatively TRBD1 (5 bases). The CDR3 totals 14 residues. CDR1 is SGHTA and CDR2 is FQGNSA in the germline V gene. The V end lost 1 base, the J end lost 6 bases, and 10 bases lay between the germline ends. The DNA for the CDR3 is TGTGCCAGCAGCTTAGGGGGCTCTCGCAATGAGCAGTTCTTC. The encoded protein is CASSLGGSRNEQFF.

The rearrangement joins TRBV19 to TRBJ2-5; D may be TRBD1 (6 bases). Germline V gene data show CDR1 as LNHDA and CDR2 as SQIVND (reference sequence). This CDR3 has 13 residues. Trimming removed 6 bases at V and 2 bases at J, with 10 bases between. The CDR3: CASSQDRQETQYF. The CDR3 DNA follows: TGTGCCAGTAGCCAGGACAGACAAGAGACCCAGTACTTC.

This chain links TRBV4-1 with TRBJ2-3, with 7 nucleotides matching TRBD1. The CDR3 covers 18 residues. V lost 3 bases, J lost 2 bases, and 14 bases stayed unmatched. The germline gives CDR1 MGHRA, CDR2 YSYEKL. The CDR3, as DNA: TGCGCCAGCAGCCACTTGCCGATTCCGGGACAGCCCACAGATACGCAGTATTTT. It codes for CASSHLPIPGQPTDTQYF.

In its sample, this clonotype was seen many times. The rearrangement links TRBV29-1 to TRBJ1-2; D possibly corresponds to TRBD1 (6 bases). CDR1 is SQVTM, CDR2 ANQGSEA, per germline. Trimming cost V 3 bases and J 2 bases, with 10 bases left between them. The CDR3 is 13 residues long. DNA for the CDR3: TGCAGCGTTGATGGGGGGGCAAACTATGGCTACACCTTC. This codes for CSVDGGANYGYTF.

The V gene is TRBV20-1, the J gene TRBJ2-5; 8 bases are a match to TRBD1. This CDR3 has 13 residues. Looked up from germline, CDR1 is DFQATT and CDR2 is SNEGSKA (reference sequence). Trimming at V came to 5 bases and at J to 5 bases, leaving 7 bases not matched to a gene. CDR3 in DNA: TGCAGTGCTGACGACACAGGGGGGGAGACCCAGTACTTC. It is translated as CSADDTGGETQYF.

This chain connects TRBV5-4 to TRBJ1-4; 10 nucleotides match TRBD1. Unmatched junction bases numbered 9, after V lost 2 bases and J lost 5 bases. The CDR3 runs to 17 residues. Germline CDR1 and CDR2: SGHNT and YYREEE (reference sequence). CDR3 nucleotides: TGTGCCAGCAGCTTACTACCCCCGGGACAGGGGAATGAAAAACTGTTTTTT. This sequence encodes CASSLLPPGQGNEKLFF.

This clonotype has at least ten counts. V gene TRBV20-1 combines with J gene TRBJ1-4; D is ambiguous. CDR1 is DFQATT, CDR2 SNEGSKA, per germline (reference sequence). V lost 0 bases to trimming and J lost 4 bases, with 12 bases between them. This CDR3 is built from 15 residues. CDR3 nucleotide sequence: TGCAGTGCTAGAGATCAGGCAGGCGGTAATGAAAAACTGTTTTTT. Its translation: CSARDQAGGNEKLFF.

The chain links TRBV5-6 to TRBJ2-4; 10 bases line up with TRBD1. Germline-derived CDR1 and CDR2 are SGHDT and YYEEEE. After removal of 3 bases from V and 2 bases from J, the junction contained 2 bases not matched to a gene. The CDR3 extends over 15 amino acids. The CDR3 sequence: CASSYDRGPKNIQYF. CDR3 DNA sequence: TGTGCCAGCAGCTATGACAGGGGGCCCAAAAACATTCAGTACTTC.